This T cell receptor (beta chain) was identified in a study of T cell responses to AZD1222 COVID-19 vaccine (dated by TCRdb to about 2021). Turning to the overall study: Because spike-specific TCR depth and breadth did not differ between the two schedules, AZD1222 recipients who got a second dose at roughly 4 weeks were pooled with those who got a second dose at roughly 12 weeks. A total of just over 230 trial participants underwent TCR sequencing, of whom 200 to 220 had received two doses of AZD1222 and roughly 26 had received two doses of the MenACWY control vaccine. Trial participants were enrolled into age subgroups of 18-55, 56-69 and 70-plus years, which contained 148, 28 and 57 TCR-sequenced participants, respectively.

The CDR3 holds 14 amino acids from the cysteine to the phenylalanine. Kept here is only the CDR3 DNA, which spans 42 bases and is read in frame from base 1. CDR1 and CDR2 (SGHVT, SQSDAQ) derive from the germline V gene. General study outcomes and caveats: Because no day 14 peak-response samples were available, repertoires were characterized only after the peak T cell response. Epitopes outside the regions mutated in the B.1.351 and B.1.1.7 variants were reportedly recognized by nearly half of the unique spike-specific TCRs. The vaccine-associated CD4 TCRs covered the entire spike protein, and the dominant responses fell in regions 160-218 and 743-854. Participants were mostly white British and included more females than males, and it was suggested by the authors that clonal diversity may have been underestimated. In the small 56-69-year group, the increase in depth fell short of significance, most likely because of low power. Conclusions about previously exposed vaccinees are limited because only six or seven AZD1222 recipients were SARS-CoV-2 seropositive at baseline. Spike-specific TCR breadth and depth rose significantly after two AZD1222 doses compared with day 0 and with MenACWY recipients.

In the case of this clone: This clone's antigen is unknown. A read error may produce the germline difference seen at one junction end.

Interpreted using the paper, the time point label stands for: baseline before first vaccination. Samples from vaccinated people were obtained from the UK trials COV001 and COV002, which included a single-blind randomized controlled phase 2/3 trial of AZD1222 (ChAdOx1 nCoV-19) in healthy adults. For TCRbeta chain sequencing, PBMC samples were collected from trial participants at day 0 and at day 28 after the second dose. The CDR3 regions of human TCRbeta chains were analyzed by immunosequencing. The original pipeline was this. Repertoire TCRs were matched against a reference library of SARS-CoV-2-specific TCRs generated with the MIRA antigen-specificity platform. Breadth was defined as the fraction of unique TCRs that were SARS-CoV-2-associated. Depth was defined as the fraction of total T cells that were SARS-CoV-2-associated. Using the MIRA data, every spike-specific TCR was mapped to the spike region that the TCR reacted to and assigned to either a CD4 or a CD8 class. Log10-transformed breadth and depth values were compared by one-way ANOVA with Sidak's multiple comparisons tests. Held by TCRdb, this immuneACCESS table contains in-frame sequences only and omits some clones. Under half of the omission traces to an unresolved V gene where checked; the cause of the rest is unknown. The V and J calls and the clone size are those of that table, but D and trimming were determined from the DNA. Present in this sample are some 130,000 clones, just over 85% of which were seen just once. The ten most abundant clones make up around 22% of the sample.

The clonotype originates from an adult in good health. The chain couples TRBV7-4 to TRBJ1-5; the D segment cannot be called with confidence. The specimen was peripheral blood, collected on day 0 of AZD1222 vaccination. The sequenced DNA: TGTGCCAGCAGGTTAGAGGGTAACCATCAGCCCCAGCATTTT. Its protein is CASRLEGNHQPQHF.